This T cell receptor (beta chain) was observed in a study of T cell repertoires in cytomegalovirus infection. TCRdb re-derived calls from the reads in MiXCR, one entry per CDR3 protein. In the table there are under 350,000 distinct CDR3 sequences, 20% to 25% of which are singletons. As regards this clonotype: The antigen is unknown.

Study-level points and caveats: Cumulative frequency of public TCR beta families picked out carriers of CMV plus the relevant HLA.

The CDR3 has 18 residues. V was clipped by 4 bases and J by 4 bases; unmatched bases: 9. Germline V lookup: CDR1 SGHRS, CDR2 YFSETQ. The chain has TRBV5-1 and TRBJ2-1; 15 nucleotides line up with TRBD2. The clonotype originates from a human donor in good health (CMV status not recorded). Some clones in this sample may be carry-over from other donors' samples. This sample comprised cultured PBMCs, obtained from culture after CMV antigen stimulation. As DNA, the CDR3 is TGCGCCAGCAGCCACGTCCCGGGACTAGCGGGGGGATACAATGAGCAGTTCTTC. Its translation is CASSHVPGLAGGYNEQFF.